These T cell receptor beta chains were read from a single sample in a study of T-cell memory formation after mild COVID-19. TCRdb processed the 5' RACE reads anew with MiXCR; each CDR3 protein has one entry. The data hold approximately 290,000 distinct CDR3 sequences, with around 8% observed a single time. Sample: PBMCs or a T cell subset sorted from them (not recorded which). These receptors were collected from a man aged 18 to 35 who had mild COVID-19 (a few samples of this study predate the infection). Cell type and time point are not known. Each CDR3 is given with its conserved first and last residue. A D gene is named only where the DNA matches it firmly. Size is stated for part of the rows, as once, few or many counts, or as a class when the clone is expanded.

clone_size j_call d_call v_call cdr3_aa cdr3_nt
many TRBJ1-2 - TRBV7-9 CASSFGRFYGYTF TGTGCCAGCAGCTTCGGCCGATTCTATGGCTACACCTTC
many TRBJ1-1 TRBD1 TRBV11-2 CASSLAFLRGRDSTEAFF TGTGCCAGCAGCTTAGCGTTCCTCAGGGGGCGCGACTCCACTGAAGCTTTCTTT
- TRBJ2-1 - TRBV6-2/TRBV6-3 CASKTYGTGGDEQFF TGTGCCAGCAAAACATACGGCACAGGAGGCGATGAGCAGTTCTTC
- TRBJ1-4 TRBD1 TRBV4-3 CASSPTTGVGEKLFF TGCGCCAGCAGCCCTACAACAGGGGTTGGGGAAAAACTGTTTTTT
few TRBJ2-7 - TRBV5-1 CASSLRQFDEQYF TGCGCCAGCAGCTTGAGGCAGTTCGACGAGCAGTACTTC
- TRBJ1-1 - TRBV4-3 CASSQEVFSSAGRAPEAFF TGCGCCAGCAGCCAAGAAGTTTTTTCTAGTGCAGGGCGGGCGCCTGAAGCTTTCTTT
few TRBJ1-5 - TRBV6-6 CASSYSNGGPQHF TGTGCCAGCAGTTACTCGAATGGGGGGCCCCAGCATTTT
- TRBJ1-1 - TRBV30 CAQGGGNTEAFF TGTGCCCAAGGGGGAGGGAACACTGAAGCTTTCTTT
- TRBJ1-2 - TRBV7-2 CASSLSGGLSYGYTF TGTGCCAGCAGCTTAAGCGGCGGCTTATCCTATGGCTACACCTTC
- TRBJ1-6 - TRBV4-3 CASSQATYNSPLHF TGCGCCAGCAGCCAGGCCACCTATAATTCACCCCTCCACTTT
few TRBJ2-3 - TRBV7-2 CASSLSGAAADTQYF TGTGCCAGCAGCTTGTCGGGGGCCGCCGCAGATACGCAGTATTTT
many TRBJ1-1 - TRBV7-6 CASSLGPVAFF TGTGCCAGCAGCTTAGGCCCAGTAGCTTTCTTT
many TRBJ1-1 - TRBV5-1 CASSFTGTNTEAFF TGCGCCAGCAGCTTTACAGGGACGAACACTGAAGCTTTCTTT
- TRBJ1-5 - TRBV3-1 CASSQGMVSGQPQHF TGTGCCAGCAGCCAAGGAATGGTCAGCGGTCAGCCCCAGCATTTT
few TRBJ2-3 - TRBV6-5 CASSPKKWDTQYF TGTGCCAGCAGCCCTAAGAAGTGGGATACGCAGTATTTT
many TRBJ1-5 - TRBV20-1 CSASTVNQPQHF TGCAGTGCTAGCACCGTGAATCAGCCCCAGCATTTT
- TRBJ2-7 - TRBV12-3/TRBV12-4 CASSFRGAPYEQYF TGTGCCAGCAGTTTTAGGGGCGCCCCCTACGAGCAGTACTTC